The T cell receptor (beta chain) under discussion was sequenced for a study of early T cells in non-severe SARS-CoV-2 infection. Study-wide background: Sequenced material consisted of bulk RNA (from unsorted whole blood), and chains were unpaired. Study results and caveats: VDJdb matching favored anti-spike CD8 responses, missing private and CD4 specificities.

The germline gives CDR1 KGHSH, CDR2 LQKENI. CDR3 size: 16 residues. With 1 base removed from V and 2 bases from J, the gap between germline ends came to 15 bases. This clonotype occurred a few times. Its specificity is unknown. In the library, individual cDNA molecules carried attached unique molecular identifiers. TCRdb used MiXCR to reprocess the 5' RACE reads, holding one entry per CDR3 protein. The data hold approximately 64,000 distinct CDR3 sequences, with roughly a sixth observed a single time. Sequencing was performed on whole blood, taken at baseline. The genes are TRBV18 and TRBJ2-7, with TRBD2 as a possible D gene (5 bases). The receptor was isolated from an adult who was a healthcare worker with PCR-confirmed SARS-CoV-2 infection or an uninfected control (not recorded which). CDR3 nucleotide sequence: TGTGCCAGCTCACCACGGAGGCGTGCGGGCACCTACGAGCAGTACTTC. This encodes CASSPRRRAGTYEQYF.